The clone carrying this T cell receptor (beta chain) showed up just once. Its target is unknown. This table comes from immunoSEQ multiplex PCR, and its TCRdb copy is limited to in-frame clones, with some not included. The data contain more than 250,000 clones, roughly 90% of them singletons. The source of the sample is a study of cytomegalovirus exposure and HLA in healthy donors. Study in general: Later, an analysis reported that the 95 to 150 validation repertoires had used the same platform as the approximately 660 first-cohort repertoires. Whole-study results and caveats: In the 120 or so validation repertoires, more than 85% of cluster scores exceeded 0, per a later analysis. The study listed some 160 cytomegalovirus-associated TCR beta chains.

The V gene's germline CDR1 is KGHSY and CDR2 FQNENV. The CDR3 consists of 14 residues. V gave up 0 bases and J gave up 4 bases; unmatched junction bases: 2. The material sequenced was PBMCs. The sequence was collected from a woman aged 18 to 35 in good health and CMV-seronegative. The chain uses TRBV16 and TRBJ2-5, with 7 bases matching TRBD2. The CDR3 DNA reads TGTGCCAGCAGCCAATCCCCGGGAGGAGAGACCCAGTACTTC. Amino acids: CASSQSPGGETQYF.